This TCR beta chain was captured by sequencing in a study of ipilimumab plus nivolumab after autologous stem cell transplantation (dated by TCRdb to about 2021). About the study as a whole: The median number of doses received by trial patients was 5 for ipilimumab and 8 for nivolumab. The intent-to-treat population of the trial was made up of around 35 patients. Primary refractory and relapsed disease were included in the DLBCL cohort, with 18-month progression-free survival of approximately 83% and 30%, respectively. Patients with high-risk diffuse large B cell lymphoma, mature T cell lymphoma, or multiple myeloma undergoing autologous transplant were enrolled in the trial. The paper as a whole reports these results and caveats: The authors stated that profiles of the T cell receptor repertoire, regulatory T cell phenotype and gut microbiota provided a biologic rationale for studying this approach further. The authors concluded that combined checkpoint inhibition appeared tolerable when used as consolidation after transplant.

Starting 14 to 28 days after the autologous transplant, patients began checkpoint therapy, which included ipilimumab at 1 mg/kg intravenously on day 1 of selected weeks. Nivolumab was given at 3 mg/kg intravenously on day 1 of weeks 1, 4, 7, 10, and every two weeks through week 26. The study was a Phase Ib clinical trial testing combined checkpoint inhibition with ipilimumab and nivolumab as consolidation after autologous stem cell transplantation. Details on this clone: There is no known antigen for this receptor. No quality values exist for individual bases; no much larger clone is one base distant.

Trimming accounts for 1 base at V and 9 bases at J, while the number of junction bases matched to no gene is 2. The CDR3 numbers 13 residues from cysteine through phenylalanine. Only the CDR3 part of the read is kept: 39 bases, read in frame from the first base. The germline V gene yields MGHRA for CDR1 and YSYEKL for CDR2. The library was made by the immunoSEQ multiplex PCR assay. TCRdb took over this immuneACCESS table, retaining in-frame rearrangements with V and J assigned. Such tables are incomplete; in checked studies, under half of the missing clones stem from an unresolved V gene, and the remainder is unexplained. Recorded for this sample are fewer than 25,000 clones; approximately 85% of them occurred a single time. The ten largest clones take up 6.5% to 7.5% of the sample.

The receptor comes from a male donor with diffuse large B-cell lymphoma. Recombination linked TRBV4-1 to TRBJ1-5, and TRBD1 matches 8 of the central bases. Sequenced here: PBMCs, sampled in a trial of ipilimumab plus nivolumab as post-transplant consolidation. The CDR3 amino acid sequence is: CASSQGGTGPQHF. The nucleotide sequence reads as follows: TGCGCCAGCAGCCAAGGGGGGACAGGGCCCCAGCATTTT.